The 4 T cell receptor beta chains below come from one sample, sequenced in a study of OX40 agonist ivuxolimab in advanced cancers. Some clones are missing from TCRdb's copy, which holds only in-frame ones; the method was immunoSEQ multiplex PCR. The top ten clones hold roughly 0.4% of a sample with over 80,000 clones, around nine tenths of them seen once. Sequencing used CD4+ or CD8+ T cells sorted from blood, obtained in a trial of the OX40 agonist ivuxolimab. The source is an adult with an advanced solid tumor such as melanoma, head and neck, liver or kidney cancer.

This clone was counted a single time. The chain has TRBV7-8 and TRBJ2-7, with a possible D match to TRBD1 (6 bases). V lost 1 base and J 1 base, leaving 11 bases between the germline ends. CDR3 length: 15 residues. The germline V gene has CDR1 SGHVS and CDR2 FQNEAQ. The chain's CDR3 is CASSLVPTGSYEQYF. CDR3 DNA: TGTGCCAGCAGCTTAGTGCCAACAGGGTCCTACGAGCAGTACTTC.

The J gene is TRBJ2-3, the V gene TRBV19; TRBD1 is a possible D gene (6 bases). V was trimmed by 10 bases and J by 4 bases, leaving 18 bases between them. Germline V CDR1 and CDR2: LNHDA, SQIVND (reference sequence). The CDR3 length is 14 residues. CDR3 amino acids: CAISRDPGADTQYF. DNA of the CDR3: TGTGCCATTTCCCGGGACCCAGGGGCAGATACGCAGTATTTT.

Comment on this clone: Other DNA variants within this sample encode the same CDR3. V usage is TRBV27 and J usage is TRBJ2-4; 10 nucleotides line up with TRBD2. Germline V gene sequence: CDR1 MNHEY, CDR2 SMNVEV (reference sequence). The J segment lost 1 base and the V segment lost 6 bases, leaving 6 bases of the junction unmatched. The CDR3 runs 16 residues. The CDR3 DNA reads as TGTGCCAGCAGAAACCTAGCGGGAGCCGCCAAAAACATTCAGTACTTC. Its translation: CASRNLAGAAKNIQYF.

This rearrangement joins TRBV2 to TRBJ2-5; 8 nucleotides match TRBD1. In germline, CDR1 is SNHLY, CDR2 FYNNEI. The trim removed 6 bases at V and 1 base at J, leaving 4 bases unmatched. The CDR3 is 14 residues long. The CDR3 nucleotides are TGTGCCAGCAGAAGGGACAGGCGCCAAGAGACCCAGTACTTC. Protein product: CASRRDRRQETQYF.